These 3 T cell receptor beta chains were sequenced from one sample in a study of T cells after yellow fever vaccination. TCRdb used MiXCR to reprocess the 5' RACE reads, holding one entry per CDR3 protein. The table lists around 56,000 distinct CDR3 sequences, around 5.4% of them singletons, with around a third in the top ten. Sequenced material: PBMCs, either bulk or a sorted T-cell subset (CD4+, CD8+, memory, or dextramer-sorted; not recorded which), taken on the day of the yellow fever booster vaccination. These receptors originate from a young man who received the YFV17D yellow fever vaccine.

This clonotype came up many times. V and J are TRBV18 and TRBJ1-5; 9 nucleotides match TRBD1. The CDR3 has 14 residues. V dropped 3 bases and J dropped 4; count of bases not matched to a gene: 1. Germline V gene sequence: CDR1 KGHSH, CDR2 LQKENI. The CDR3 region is CASSPTGGNQPQHF. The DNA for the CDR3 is TGTGCCAGCTCACCGACAGGGGGAAATCAGCCCCAGCATTTT.

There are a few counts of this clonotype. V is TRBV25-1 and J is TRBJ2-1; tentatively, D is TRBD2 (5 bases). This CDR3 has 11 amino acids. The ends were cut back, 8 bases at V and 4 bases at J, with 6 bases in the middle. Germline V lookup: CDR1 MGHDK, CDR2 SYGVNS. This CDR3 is CASGSYNEQFF. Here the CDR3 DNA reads TGTGCCAGCGGGAGTTACAATGAGCAGTTCTTC.

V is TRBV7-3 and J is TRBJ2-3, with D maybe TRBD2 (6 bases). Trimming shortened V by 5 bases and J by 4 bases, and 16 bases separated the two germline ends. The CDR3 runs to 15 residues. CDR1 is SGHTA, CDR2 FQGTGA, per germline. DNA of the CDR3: TGTGCCAGCAGCGCGACCGCTAGCGAGGCAGATACGCAGTATTTT. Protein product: CASSATASEADTQYF.